Following are 20 T cell receptor beta chains from one sample sequenced in a study of blood T cell repertoires in COVID-19. Measured with immunoSEQ multiplex PCR; TCRdb has only the in-frame clones, and not every one. The table includes more than 400,000 clones, 75% to 90% detected once. Sequencing was carried out using PBMCs or T cells enriched from blood (not recorded which). Source of these receptors: a woman aged 18-29 years who had recovered from COVID-19.

The V call is TRBV5-1, the J call TRBJ2-7, with a tentative D call TRBD1 (5 bases). V lost 0 bases and J 3 bases, leaving 10 bases between the germline ends. This CDR3 comprises 14 residues. Germline loops: CDR1 SGHRS, CDR2 YFSETQ. In nucleotides, the CDR3 is TGCGCCAGCAGCTTGGGTGGGGCTGGCTACGAGCAGTACTTC. Translating it yields CASSLGGAGYEQYF.

Only one count was recorded for this clone. This sequence joins TRBV27 and TRBJ1-6; TRBD1 matches 9 bases. The CDR3 consists of 18 residues. J gave up 3 bases and V 6 bases, and 12 bases lay outside the gene matches. Germline CDR1 MNHEY, CDR2 SMNVEV (reference sequence). The CDR3 nucleotides are TGTGCCAGCAGCAAGTTGCCGGGACAGGGAGTCTATAATTCACCCCTCCACTTT. Translation: CASSKLPGQGVYNSPLHF.

The chain has TRBV6-4 and TRBJ2-5; a weak D match, TRBD1 (6 bases). CDR3 length: 17 amino acids. Germline CDR1 is MRHNA and CDR2 is SNTAGT. V was pared by 0 bases and J by 0 bases, with 14 bases between. This CDR3 is CASSDSIRQEYQETQYF. In DNA, the CDR3 is TGTGCCAGCAGTGACTCGATAAGACAGGAGTACCAAGAGACCCAGTACTTC.

This chain uses TRBV19 with TRBJ2-4; weak D call: TRBD2 (5 bases). Germline CDR1 and CDR2: LNHDA and SQIVND (reference sequence). The CDR3 is 15 amino acids. Trimming stripped 3 bases from V and 8 bases from J, with 17 bases between. The CDR3 coding sequence is TGTGCCAGTAGTATTGAGAGGGTAGCGACCGACATTCAGTACTTC. The encoded protein is CASSIERVATDIQYF. Complete variable domain (other parts from reference TRBV19 and TRBJ2-4): DGGITQSPKYLFRKEGQNVTLSCEQNLNHDAMYWYRQDPGQGLRLIYYSQIVNDFQKGDIAEGYSVSREKKESFPLTVTSAQKNPTAFYLCASSIERVATDIQYFGAGTRLSVL.

The chain employs TRBV6-5 and TRBJ2-7, with TRBD2 matching over 7 bases. The germline V gene encodes CDR1 MNHEY and CDR2 SVGAGI. The ends lost 5 bases at V and 11 bases at J; junction bases unmatched: 6. CDR3 size: 11 residues. The CDR3 spells CASSKGLKEYF. The DNA of the CDR3 is TGTGCCAGCAGTAAGGGACTAAAGGAGTACTTC.

The DNA for the CDR3 is TGTGCCAGTAGTCGGCAGGGTGGAAACACCATATATTTT. It yields the protein CASSRQGGNTIYF. The chain carries TRBV19 and TRBJ1-3; possible D gene TRBD1, 5 bases. Trimming pared 5 bases from V and 3 bases from J, leaving 8 bases between. Germline assignment: CDR1 LNHDA and CDR2 SQIVND (reference sequence). This CDR3 has 13 amino acids.

This chain links TRBV5-1 with TRBJ2-7, with 8 positions matching TRBD2. V was pared by 2 bases and J by 0 bases, with 10 bases of the junction left unmatched. The CDR3 consists of 17 residues. The germline V gene has CDR1 SGHRS and CDR2 YFSETQ. In DNA form, the CDR3 reads TGCGCCAGCAGCTTTTCCCTCCTAAGCGGGAGCTCCTACGAGCAGTACTTC. It codes for CASSFSLLSGSSYEQYF.

J is TRBJ1-1 and V is TRBV30; D possibly corresponds to TRBD1 (5 bases). From germline, CDR1 is GTSNPN and CDR2 SVGIG (reference sequence). This CDR3 comprises 13 residues. Trimming pared 5 bases from V and 4 bases from J, leaving 14 bases between. CDR3 residues: CAWGPGRGTEAFF. The CDR3 nucleotides are TGTGCCTGGGGACCCGGAAGGGGCACTGAAGCTTTCTTT.

The chain joins TRBV5-8 to TRBJ1-2, with D possibly TRBD1 on 6 matching bases. V lost 4 bases and J lost 8, with 12 bases in between. CDR1 is SGHTS, CDR2 YDEGEE, per germline. CDR3 length: 12 amino acids. CDR3 amino acids: CASSAIRGGYTF. In DNA, the CDR3 is TGTGCCAGCAGCGCCATCAGGGGAGGCTACACCTTC.

The gene calls are TRBV30 and TRBJ1-6; D remains unclear. Trimming shortened V by 5 bases and J by 7 bases, and 12 bases separated the two germline ends. The CDR3 sequence is 13 residues long. Germline V gene data show CDR1 as GTSNPN and CDR2 as SVGIG (reference sequence). The CDR3 protein is CAWGHGGNSPLHF. The CDR3 DNA follows: TGTGCCTGGGGCCATGGAGGAAATTCACCCCTCCACTTT.

This clone appeared a few times. J is TRBJ1-2 and V is TRBV30; 8 bases agree with TRBD1. Germline V CDR1 and CDR2: GTSNPN, SVGIG (reference sequence). V dropped 7 bases and J dropped 8; count of bases not matched to a gene: 18. This CDR3 contains 15 residues. Here the CDR3 reads CAYAELGRTGKGYTF. As DNA, the CDR3 is TGTGCCTACGCAGAGTTGGGCCGGACAGGGAAAGGCTACACCTTC. The whole variable domain, remainder taken from reference TRBV30 and TRBJ1-2, is SQTIHQWPATLVQPVGSPLSLECTVEGTSNPNLYWYRQAAGRGLQLLFYSVGIGQISSEVPQNLSASRPQDRQFILSSKKLLLSDSGFYLCAYAELGRTGKGYTFGSGTRLTVV.

Written as DNA, the CDR3 is TGTGCCAGTAGTATAGATGGGCGTGGCGGGGTTGGCGGAGAGACCCAGTACTTC. This encodes CASSIDGRGGVGGETQYF. The chain is built from TRBV19 and TRBJ2-5; D may be TRBD2 (6 bases). The CDR3 contains 18 residues. CDR1 is LNHDA, CDR2 SQIVND, per germline (reference sequence). The V and J ends lost 0 bases and 4 bases respectively, with 21 bases between them.

The chain uses TRBV12-3 or TRBV12-4 and TRBJ1-2, with D maybe TRBD1 (5 bases). This CDR3 region has 13 residues. Between the trimmed V and J ends, which lost 7 bases and 1 base, there was a span of 10 bases. CDR3 loop: CASTNRLNYGYTF. The CDR3 DNA reads as TGTGCCAGCACGAACAGGCTTAACTATGGCTACACCTTC.

The V call is TRBV30, the J call TRBJ2-1; 8 bases align to TRBD1. This CDR3 has 12 amino acids. The germline gives CDR1 GTSNPN, CDR2 SVGIG (reference sequence). V shed 2 bases and J 7 bases; nucleotides not matched to a gene: 1. CDR3 bases: TGTGCCTGGAGTACAGGGGGTAATGAGCAGTTCTTC. This sequence encodes CAWSTGGNEQFF.

The chain has TRBV7-8 and TRBJ1-3, with D unresolved. CDR3 length: 17 amino acids. Germline V gene sequence: CDR1 SGHVS, CDR2 FQNEAQ. The germline V and J ends were trimmed by 1 base and 0 bases, with 13 bases remaining between them. The CDR3 is CASSLVARGGSGNTIYF. The CDR3 DNA follows: TGTGCCAGCAGCTTAGTCGCCCGGGGTGGCTCTGGAAACACCATATATTTT.

The chain uses TRBV27 and TRBJ1-1, with 7 bases identical to TRBD1. V lost 7 bases to trimming and J lost 3 bases; unmatched junction nucleotides: 8. This CDR3 has 14 amino acids. Germline CDR1 is MNHEY and CDR2 is SMNVEV (reference sequence). DNA of the CDR3: TGTGCCAGCAACCACAGGGGATCTCACACTGAAGCTTTCTTT. This translates into CASNHRGSHTEAFF.

V gene TRBV19 combines with J gene TRBJ1-2; TRBD1 might be the D (5 bases). The germline V gene encodes CDR1 LNHDA and CDR2 SQIVND (reference sequence). CDR3 length equals 15 residues. V lost 3 bases to trimming and J lost 4 bases, with 15 bases between them. The CDR3 here is CASSMNQGGSYGYTF. The DNA of the CDR3 is TGTGCCAGTAGTATGAATCAGGGCGGCAGCTATGGCTACACCTTC.

The rearrangement joins TRBV19 to TRBJ1-5, with D unresolved. The V end was cut by 5 bases, the J end by 6 bases, with 17 bases between. The CDR3 has 15 residues. Germline V gives CDR1 LNHDA, CDR2 SQIVND (reference sequence). In DNA, the CDR3 is TGTGCCAGTAGTCCCGGAGGAGTTGAGCGTCAGCCCCAGCATTTT. Protein sequence: CASSPGGVERQPQHF. Filled out from reference TRBV19 and TRBJ1-5, the complete variable domain reads DGGITQSPKYLFRKEGQNVTLSCEQNLNHDAMYWYRQDPGQGLRLIYYSQIVNDFQKGDIAEGYSVSREKKESFPLTVTSAQKNPTAFYLCASSPGGVERQPQHFGDGTRLSIL.

The chain has TRBV5-1 and TRBJ1-1; maybe TRBD1 (5 bases). Germline V gene data show CDR1 as SGHRS and CDR2 as YFSETQ. CDR3 length: 15 amino acids. V lost 0 bases and J 1 base, leaving 10 bases between the germline ends. DNA of the CDR3: TGCGCCAGCAGCTTGGTGGTGGGGGGGAACACTGAAGCTTTCTTT. Translated: CASSLVVGGNTEAFF.

The chain employs TRBV5-5 and TRBJ2-1, with D possibly matching TRBD1 (6 bases). V was trimmed by 5 bases and J by 3 bases, leaving 21 bases between them. Germline loops: CDR1 SGHKS, CDR2 YYEKEE (reference sequence). This CDR3 has 17 residues. The CDR3 reads CASSSLMPGVVYNEQFF. Here the CDR3 DNA reads TGTGCCAGCAGTTCTCTTATGCCAGGGGTCGTCTACAATGAGCAGTTCTTC.